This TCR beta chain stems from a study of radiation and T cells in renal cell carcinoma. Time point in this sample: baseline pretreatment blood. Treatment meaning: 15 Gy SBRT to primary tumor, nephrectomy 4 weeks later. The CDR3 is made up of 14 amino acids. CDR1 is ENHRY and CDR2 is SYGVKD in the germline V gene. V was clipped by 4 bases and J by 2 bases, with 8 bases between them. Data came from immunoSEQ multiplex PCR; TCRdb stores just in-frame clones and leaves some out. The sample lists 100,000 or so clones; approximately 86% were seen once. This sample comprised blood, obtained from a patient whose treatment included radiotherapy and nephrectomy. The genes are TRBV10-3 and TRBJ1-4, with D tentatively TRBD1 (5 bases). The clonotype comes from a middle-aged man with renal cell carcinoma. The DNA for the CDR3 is TGTGCCATCAGTGCCACAGGTACTAATGAAAAACTGTTTTTT. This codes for CAISATGTNEKLFF.